Listed here are 22 T cell receptor beta chains from one sample, sequenced in a study of blood T cell repertoires in COVID-19. The repertoire was sequenced with immunoSEQ multiplex PCR; TCRdb's copy has only in-frame clones and lacks some. This sample has 150,000 or so clones, with around four fifths found just once. The material sequenced was peripheral blood. Receptors originate from a human donor in a cohort sampled during active COVID-19.

The CDR3 protein is CARLQGTGCEQYF. CDR3 nucleotide sequence: TGCGCCAGACTACAGGGAACGGGCTGCGAGCAGTACTTC. V is TRBV23-1 and J is TRBJ2-7; maybe TRBD1 (6 bases). TRBV23-1 falls under the ORF class, with uncertain function. The CDR3 has 13 residues. V was clipped by 9 bases and J by 6 bases, with 18 bases between them.

J is TRBJ1-4 and V is TRBV5-1; tentative D call: TRBD1 (6 bases). With 4 bases removed from V and 6 bases from J, the gap between germline ends came to 13 bases. The germline V gene has CDR1 SGHRS and CDR2 YFSETQ. The CDR3 is 14 residues long. The DNA of the CDR3 is TGCGCCAGCAGCAACAGGGCCCTCGATGAAAAACTGTTTTTT. Protein sequence: CASSNRALDEKLFF.

V gene TRBV19 combines with J gene TRBJ1-5; TRBD1 matches at 7 bases. Germline V gives CDR1 LNHDA, CDR2 SQIVND (reference sequence). The CDR3 loop spans 14 amino acids. V was clipped by 6 bases and J by 3 bases; unmatched bases: 5. The CDR3 is CASRNRGPNQPQHF. CDR3 DNA sequence: TGTGCCAGTAGAAACAGGGGCCCCAATCAGCCCCAGCATTTT.

CDR3 nucleotides: TGTGCTAGTGGTTTGGGGGACAGGGGAGGAAACATTCAGTACTTC. Amino acids: CASGLGDRGGNIQYF. The chain combines TRBV12-5 with TRBJ2-4; TRBD1 aligns across 10 bases. Germline assignment: CDR1 LGHNT and CDR2 FRNRAP. Trimming removed 1 base from V and 6 bases from J; junction bases left unmatched: 3. This CDR3 is built from 15 residues. Looking up the rest from reference TRBV12-5 and TRBJ2-4 gives the full variable domain: DARVTQTPRHKVTEMGQEVTMRCQPILGHNTVFWYRQTMMQGLELLAYFRNRAPLDDSGMPKDRFSAEMPDATLATLKIQPSEPRDSAVYFCASGLGDRGGNIQYFGAGTRLSVL.

The gene calls are TRBV15 and TRBJ2-7; unclear D gene. CDR1 is LNHNV and CDR2 is YYDKDF in the germline V gene (reference sequence). Trimming took off 0 bases at V and 0 bases at J, with 6 bases between the two ends. The CDR3 is made up of 14 amino acids. CDR3 bases: TGTGCCACCAGCAGAGATCACAACTCCTACGAGCAGTACTTC. Translated, it gives CATSRDHNSYEQYF.

The CDR3 loop reads CASGRQRSSYNSPLHF. CDR3 DNA: TGTGCCAGTGGAAGACAGAGGAGCTCCTATAATTCACCCCTCCACTTT. The rearrangement uses TRBV19 and TRBJ1-6, with D possibly matching TRBD1 (5 bases). This CDR3 comprises 16 residues. Germline assignment: CDR1 LNHDA and CDR2 SQIVND (reference sequence). Trimming stripped 8 bases from V and 0 bases from J, with 14 bases between.

In its sample, this clone was seen a few times. The chain recombines TRBV20-1 with TRBJ1-2; 7 bases map to TRBD1. Germline trimming cut 3 bases from V and 5 bases from J; bases unmatched to any gene: 30. The CDR3 length is 21 residues. Germline CDR1 is DFQATT and CDR2 is SNEGSKA (reference sequence). CDR3: CSASSGDLGNVAGQPMYGYTF. The CDR3 DNA follows: TGCAGTGCTAGTTCGGGGGACCTGGGCAACGTTGCGGGACAGCCGATGTATGGCTACACCTTC.

The chain recombines TRBV18 with TRBJ2-7; 9 positions agree with TRBD1. The CDR3 is 15 amino acids. V dropped 2 bases and J dropped 2; count of bases not matched to a gene: 4. CDR1 KGHSH and CDR2 LQKENI come from the germline V gene. The CDR3 sequence: CASSPRQGEAYEQYF. The DNA for the CDR3 is TGTGCCAGCTCACCAAGACAGGGGGAGGCCTACGAGCAGTACTTC.

The V and J genes are TRBV28 and TRBJ1-2, with D possibly matching TRBD1 (6 bases). V dropped 2 bases and J dropped 6 bases, with 10 bases sitting between them. There are 13 residues in the CDR3. Per germline, CDR1 MDHEN and CDR2 SYDVKM. This chain's CDR3 is CASSLRQVDGYTF. The CDR3 DNA is TGTGCCAGCAGTTTAAGACAGGTTGATGGCTACACCTTC.

The chain uses TRBV7-8 and TRBJ2-3; TRBD1 aligns across 10 bases. The CDR3 consists of 17 residues. Losses at the gene ends were 7 bases for V and 4 bases for J; bases not matched to a gene: 14. Germline assignment: CDR1 SGHVS and CDR2 FQNEAQ. CDR3 sequence reads: CASILFRPGTGADTQYF. CDR3 DNA sequence: TGTGCCAGCATTTTGTTCCGTCCCGGGACAGGGGCAGATACGCAGTATTTT.

V gene TRBV7-9 combines with J gene TRBJ2-1; D perhaps matches TRBD2 (5 bases). This CDR3 is 18 amino acids long. Germline lookup yields CDR1 SEHNR and CDR2 FQNEAQ (reference sequence). V was cut by 0 bases and J by 1 base, with 16 bases left in between. This CDR3 reads CASSLAPGSRLSYNEQFF. DNA for the CDR3: TGTGCCAGCAGCTTAGCCCCGGGGAGCCGCCTATCCTACAATGAGCAGTTCTTC.

The gene calls are TRBV4-2 and TRBJ2-2; D not certain. The CDR3 covers 16 residues. Per the germline V gene, CDR1 is LGHNA and CDR2 is YNFKEQ. Trimming cost V 2 bases and J 6 bases, with 16 bases left between them. CDR3 region: CASSQTSGGYSGELFF. Here the CDR3 DNA reads TGTGCCAGCAGCCAAACCTCCGGCGGTTACTCCGGGGAGCTGTTTTTT.

This clone has just a few counts. This chain links TRBV29-1 with TRBJ2-7; 8 nucleotides match TRBD1. Germline lookup yields CDR1 SQVTM and CDR2 ANQGSEA. The trim removed 1 base at V and 5 bases at J, leaving 4 bases unmatched. The CDR3 is 13 residues long. CDR3 DNA sequence: TGCAGCGTTGAAGGGGACAGGAGTCACGAGCAGTACTTC. Translating gives CSVEGDRSHEQYF.

This clone was observed a few times. The chain links TRBV7-9 to TRBJ2-7; TRBD1 matches at 11 bases. The V gene end was trimmed by 5 bases and the J gene end by 3 bases; junction bases not matched to a gene: 6. The CDR3 contains 15 residues. Germline V gene data show CDR1 as SEHNR and CDR2 as FQNEAQ (reference sequence). CDR3 DNA: TGTGCCAGCAGCAATACCGGGACAGGGGGCTACGAGCAGTACTTC. It is translated as CASSNTGTGGYEQYF.

Only a few counts were recorded for this clone. This chain connects TRBV7-2 to TRBJ1-5; possible D gene TRBD1, 6 bases. The length of the CDR3 is 15 residues. The V end was cut by 4 bases, the J end by 5 bases, with 15 bases between. The germline CDR1 and CDR2 sequences are SGHTA and FQGNSA. Written as DNA, the CDR3 is TGTGCCAGCAGCTCCGAAGGGGGTGGCGATCAGCCCCAGCATTTT. Its protein product is CASSSEGGGDQPQHF.

CDR3 sequence: CASSWDRNYGYTF. As DNA, the CDR3 is TGTGCCAGCAGTTGGGACAGAAACTATGGCTACACCTTC. The V gene is TRBV27, the J gene TRBJ1-2; 7 bases agree with TRBD1. Trimming took 4 bases from V and 2 from J; bases not matched to a gene: 1. The germline CDR1 and CDR2 sequences are MNHEY and SMNVEV (reference sequence). This CDR3 has 13 amino acids.

This sequence joins TRBV2 and TRBJ1-2; no firm D call. This CDR3 is 14 amino acids long. Germline V gene data show CDR1 as SNHLY and CDR2 as FYNNEI. Trimming took off 3 bases at V and 7 bases at J, with 15 bases between the two ends. The CDR3 is CASSDASEFSGYTF. The DNA of the CDR3 is TGTGCCAGCAGTGATGCGTCTGAGTTTAGTGGCTACACCTTC.

V is TRBV3-1 (or the pseudogene TRBV3-2) and J is TRBJ1-1; no clear D gene. V was pared by 4 bases and J by 3 bases, with 12 bases between. Per the germline V gene, CDR1 is LGHDT and CDR2 is YNNKEL (reference sequence). The CDR3 length is 14 residues. The DNA of the CDR3 is TGTGCCAGCAGCCTGACGGTAGGAGACACTGAAGCTTTCTTT. Translated: CASSLTVGDTEAFF.

V is TRBV28 and J is TRBJ2-7; no definite D call. The germline V and J ends were trimmed by 5 bases and 1 base, with 15 bases remaining between them. Germline V gene sequence: CDR1 MDHEN, CDR2 SYDVKM. The CDR3 totals 15 residues. As DNA, the CDR3 is TGTGCCAGCAGTAGTCCGGCACTACCTTCCTACGAGCAGTACTTC. This sequence encodes CASSSPALPSYEQYF. Full variable domain (remainder filled in from reference TRBV28 and TRBJ2-7): DVKVTQSSRYLVKRTGEKVFLECVQDMDHENMFWYRQDPGLGLRLIYFSYDVKMKEKGDIPEGYSVSREKKERFSLILESASTNQTSMYLCASSSPALPSYEQYFGPGTRLTVT.

V and J are TRBV4-1 and TRBJ1-1; a possible D gene is TRBD1 (6 bases). This CDR3 region has 16 residues. Trimming left V 3 bases short and J 1 base short, with 15 bases between. CDR1 is MGHRA, CDR2 YSYEKL, per germline. CDR3 sequence reads: CASSQDPNRENTEAFF. In DNA form, the CDR3 reads TGCGCCAGCAGCCAGGATCCTAACAGGGAGAACACTGAAGCTTTCTTT.

The chain joins TRBV20-1 to TRBJ2-5; D unresolved. Per germline, CDR1 DFQATT and CDR2 SNEGSKA (reference sequence). The ends were cut back, 7 bases at V and 5 bases at J, with 11 bases in the middle. This CDR3 comprises 11 residues. In DNA form, the CDR3 reads TGCAGTGTTGTAGCTTGGGAGACCCAGTACTTC. Translation gives CSVVAWETQYF.

The J gene is TRBJ1-5, the V gene TRBV28, with TRBD1 as a possible D gene (5 bases). CDR1 and CDR2 (germline): MDHEN, SYDVKM. The CDR3 loop spans 14 amino acids. Trimming removed 6 bases from V and 3 bases from J, with 12 bases in between. Written as DNA, the CDR3 is TGTGCCAGCAGGCGACAGCAGGTCAATCAGCCCCAGCATTTT. Translating gives CASRRQQVNQPQHF.